This TCR beta chain was found in a study of CXCR3-negative and CXCR3-positive naive CD8 T cells. Study-level points and caveats: Both naive subsets, CXCR3-negative and CXCR3-positive, displayed similar TRBV-TRBJ usage, unlike memory cells.

Note on this clonotype: Its specificity is unknown.

The TRB cDNA libraries were prepared by 5' RACE with UMI labels. TCRdb reanalyzed the 5' RACE reads and collapses them to one entry per CDR3 protein, without DNA. The listing contains tens of thousands of distinct CDR3 sequences. The CDR3 covers 12 residues. Per the germline V gene, CDR1 is SQVTM and CDR2 is ANQGSEA. The origin of this receptor is a human donor in good health. Some clones in this sample may be carry-over from other donors' samples. The sample was memory CD8+ T cells from blood. The gene calls are TRBV29-1 and TRBJ2-7; TCRdb outputs TRBD1, but without DNA this stays unchecked. CDR3 sequence: CSVVGQGAEQYF.